A selection of T cell receptor beta chains follows, all from one sample in a study of T cell repertoires in cytomegalovirus infection. TCRdb re-called the reads through MiXCR, storing one row per CDR3 protein. The repertoire includes roughly 190,000 distinct CDR3 sequences, roughly 9% of them detected once, and approximately 4.3% sits in the top ten. The sample taken for sequencing was PBMCs. The source of these receptors is a human donor in good health (CMV status not recorded). Some clones in this sample may be carry-over from other donors' samples. The CDR3 runs from the conserved cysteine through the conserved F or W. A D gene is named only where the DNA matches it firmly. A clone size is listed for some rows: how often the clone was seen (once, few, many), or a class if it is expanded.

D gene | J gene | clone size | V gene | CDR3 protein | CDR3 DNA
TRBD1 | TRBJ1-2 | many | TRBV7-4 | CASSAGQGISGEANYGYTF | TGTGCCAGCAGCGCCGGACAGGGGATAAGCGGAGAGGCTAACTATGGCTACACCTTC
NA | TRBJ1-1 | few | TRBV20-1 | CSAREGHKNTEAFF | TGCAGTGCTAGAGAGGGACACAAGAACACTGAAGCTTTCTTT
TRBD2 | TRBJ2-1 | many | TRBV27 | CASSKAGVRGNEQFF | TGTGCCAGCAGTAAAGCGGGAGTTAGAGGCAATGAGCAGTTCTTC
TRBD2 | TRBJ2-7 | NA | TRBV14 | CASSQVNSGRRTYEQYF | TGTGCCAGCAGCCAAGTCAATAGCGGGAGACGCACCTACGAGCAGTACTTC
NA | TRBJ1-2 | many | TRBV12-3/TRBV12-4 | CASSLRQVDGYTF | TGTGCCAGCAGTTTAAGGCAGGTCGATGGCTACACCTTC
NA | TRBJ2-3 | NA | TRBV20-1 | CSAHFTDTQYF | TGCAGTGCGCATTTCACAGATACGCAGTATTTT
NA | TRBJ2-5 | NA | TRBV6-2/TRBV6-3 | CASSQGLETQYF | TGTGCCAGCAGTCAGGGTTTAGAGACCCAGTACTTC
TRBD2 | TRBJ2-7 | once | TRBV29-1 | CSALSGTSYEQYF | TGCAGCGCCCTTAGCGGGACCTCCTACGAGCAGTACTTC
NA | TRBJ1-5 | NA | TRBV28 | CASSYPPPNQPQHF | TGTGCCAGCAGTTATCCCCCCCCCAATCAGCCCCAGCATTTT
TRBD2 | TRBJ2-1 | many | TRBV5-6 | CASSLGREGSYNEQFF | TGTGCCAGCAGCTTAGGACGGGAGGGCTCCTACAATGAGCAGTTCTTC
NA | TRBJ2-7 | few | TRBV25-1 | CASSDWDYEQYF | TGTGCCAGCAGTGACTGGGACTACGAGCAGTACTTC
NA | TRBJ1-1 | many | TRBV29-1 | CSTFSGQTEAFF | TGCAGCACGTTTTCTGGGCAGACTGAAGCTTTCTTT
NA | TRBJ2-7 | NA | TRBV6-5 | CASSPAGTVYEQYF | TGTGCCAGCAGCCCCGCCGGGACCGTCTACGAGCAGTACTTC
NA | TRBJ1-1 | many | TRBV6-5 | CASSYSVDTEAFF | TGTGCCAGCAGTTACTCAGTAGACACTGAAGCTTTCTTT
NA | TRBJ2-2 | many | TRBV2 | CASTELGYTGELFF | TGTGCCAGCACCGAACTGGGTTACACCGGGGAGCTGTTTTTT
TRBD2 | TRBJ2-3 | NA | TRBV29-1 | CSVDGLAGESTDTQYF | TGCAGCGTTGATGGACTAGCGGGGGAGAGCACAGATACGCAGTATTTT
TRBD2 | TRBJ2-7 | NA | TRBV6-2/TRBV6-3 | CASRPGLAEPYEQYF | TGTGCCAGCAGACCCGGACTAGCGGAGCCCTACGAGCAGTACTTC
NA | TRBJ2-7 | NA | TRBV29-1 | CSVEGRAGHEQYF | TGCAGCGTTGAAGGGCGGGCGGGCCACGAGCAGTACTTC
NA | TRBJ2-1 | many | TRBV11-2 | CASSLVMVAVEQFF | TGTGCCAGCAGCTTAGTGATGGTAGCGGTTGAGCAGTTCTTC
NA | TRBJ1-2 | few | TRBV20-1 | CSASAGTAYGYTF | TGCAGTGCTAGCGCAGGGACTGCCTATGGCTACACCTTC
NA | TRBJ2-3 | few | TRBV5-1 | CASSLNRDTQYF | TGCGCCAGCAGCTTAAATAGGGATACGCAGTATTTT
NA | TRBJ1-1 | NA | TRBV20-1 | CSARGPGNTEAFF | TGCAGTGCTAGAGGTCCGGGGAACACTGAAGCTTTCTTT
TRBD2 | TRBJ2-2 | many | TRBV7-2 | CASSLGGGRTGELFF | TGTGCCAGCAGCTTAGGCGGGGGGAGGACCGGGGAGCTGTTTTTT
TRBD1 | TRBJ1-4 | many | TRBV4-3 | CASSQDRTGGSGKLFF | TGCGCCAGCAGCCAGGACAGGACAGGGGGCAGCGGAAAACTGTTTTTT
NA | TRBJ1-1 | NA | TRBV28 | CASTLRASVVYAFF | TGTGCCAGCACCCTCAGGGCTTCGGTCGTATACGCTTTCTTT
NA | TRBJ2-1 | few | TRBV11-2 | CASSSTRDRDNSYNEQFF | TGTGCCAGCAGCTCCACCCGGGACCGGGACAACTCCTACAATGAGCAGTTCTTC
NA | TRBJ1-1 | many | TRBV12-3/TRBV12-4 | CASSRRGAEAFF | TGTGCCAGCAGCCGGCGGGGGGCGGAGGCTTTCTTT
NA | TRBJ2-7 | NA | TRBV7-2 | CASSLVWDTTYEQYF | TGTGCCAGCAGCTTAGTGTGGGACACCACCTACGAGCAGTACTTC
NA | TRBJ1-1 | few | TRBV5-4 | CASSLGPHDRGEAFF | TGTGCCAGCAGCTTGGGGCCACACGATCGGGGAGAAGCTTTCTTT
NA | TRBJ2-5 | NA | TRBV5-4 | CASSLDRAQETQYF | TGTGCCAGCAGCTTGGACAGGGCCCAAGAGACCCAGTACTTC
NA | TRBJ1-2 | many | TRBV19 | CASSLSPYGYTF | TGTGCCAGTAGTTTGTCACCGTATGGCTACACCTTC
NA | TRBJ2-2 | few | TRBV29-1 | CSVRTENTGELFF | TGCAGCGTAAGGACAGAAAACACCGGGGAGCTGTTTTTT
NA | TRBJ2-5 | many | TRBV12-3/TRBV12-4 | CASSPLAGSRTQYF | TGTGCCAGCAGCCCTCTGGCAGGATCTCGAACCCAGTACTTC
NA | TRBJ2-5 | many | TRBV7-2 | CASSLDQAWTVETQYF | TGTGCCAGCAGCTTAGACCAGGCTTGGACGGTTGAGACCCAGTACTTC
TRBD2 | TRBJ2-7 | few | TRBV29-1 | CSVREGIYEQYF | TGCAGCGTTCGGGAGGGAATCTACGAGCAGTACTTC
NA | TRBJ2-7 | many | TRBV7-2 | CASSLDGSGYEQYF | TGTGCCAGCAGCCTAGACGGGAGTGGCTACGAGCAGTACTTC
NA | TRBJ1-4 | NA | TRBV30 | CAWSVTGEKLFF | TGTGCCTGGAGTGTAACCGGTGAAAAACTGTTTTTT
TRBD2 | TRBJ2-3 | many | TRBV11-2 | CASSFGTRRPTDTQYF | TGTGCCAGCAGCTTCGGGACTAGACGCCCCACAGATACGCAGTATTTT
NA | TRBJ1-2 | NA | TRBV6-5 | CASSYRVSNYGYTF | TGTGCCAGCAGTTACCGCGTCAGTAACTATGGCTACACCTTC
TRBD2 | TRBJ2-1 | many | TRBV7-3 | CASSLIAGGQKPNSYNEQFF | TGTGCCAGCAGCTTAATTGCGGGAGGCCAGAAACCTAACTCCTACAATGAGCAGTTCTTC
NA | TRBJ2-1 | many | TRBV28 | CASRNMDSHYNEQFF | TGTGCCAGCAGAAATATGGACAGCCACTACAATGAGCAGTTCTTC
TRBD1 | TRBJ1-5 | many | TRBV7-2 | CASTPGTGFGQPQHF | TGTGCCAGCACCCCCGGGACAGGGTTCGGTCAGCCCCAGCATTTT
NA | TRBJ1-2 | NA | TRBV18 | CASSLDPGPYGYTF | TGTGCCAGCTCACTGGACCCGGGACCCTATGGCTACACCTTC
TRBD2 | TRBJ2-1 | few | TRBV11-3 | CASSLGLAGGAYNEQFF | TGTGCCAGCAGCTTAGGACTAGCGGGAGGTGCGTACAATGAGCAGTTCTTC
NA | TRBJ1-1 | many | TRBV7-2 | CASSLPAMRQAFF | TGTGCCAGCAGCTTACCAGCCATGAGGCAAGCTTTCTTT
TRBD1 | TRBJ1-1 | many | TRBV7-3 | CASSTDRGAEAFF | TGTGCCAGCAGCACGGACAGGGGGGCTGAAGCTTTCTTT
NA | TRBJ1-1 | many | TRBV28 | CASTSHDQWLLVAFF | TGTGCCAGCACCTCCCATGACCAGTGGCTCCTGGTAGCTTTCTTT